This entry concerns a single TCR beta chain. Antigen unknown. The junction had 4 bases not matched to a gene; V was cut back by 7 bases and J by 5 bases. Germline V lookup: CDR1 MNHEY, CDR2 SVGAGI. The CDR3 loop spans 13 amino acids. The sample is drawn from a study of memory CD4+ T cells and cytomegalovirus serostatus. Libraries were prepared by immunoSEQ multiplex PCR; TCRdb keeps only in-frame clonotypes and omits some of them. The data hold fewer than 40,000 clones, with 65% to 80% observed a single time. Overall study findings and caveats: Suggested: most of the CMV-linked TCR signature lies in CD4+ memory cells. Of 150 to 200 reported CMV TCRbeta sequences, just over 65 were found in memory CD4+ repertoires.

Single viable CD3+CD4+CD8-CD45RO+ cells were sorted as the memory CD4+ T cells. Positive selection with CD4 microbeads enriched total CD4+ T cells. The clonotype comes from an adult in good health and CMV-seropositive. J is TRBJ1-2 and V is TRBV6-5; 10 nucleotides line up with TRBD1. Sequencing was carried out using memory CD4+ T cells from blood. The DNA for the CDR3 is TGTGCCAGCAAGACAGGGGGCGGGTATGGCTACACCTTC. Its translation: CASKTGGGYGYTF.